The next 19 T cell receptor beta chains were all read from a single sample in a study of tumor-infiltrating lymphocytes in primary liver carcinoma. Starting material of roughly 0.45 ug total RNA yielded TCR beta cDNA via a constant-region primer. For TCR beta, libraries were produced by three nested multiplex PCR rounds using slightly modified ARM-PCR. TRBV1-TRBV30 forward primers paired with a C-beta reverse primer were used in the first two PCR rounds, which ran roughly 10 cycles each. MiXCR, applied by TCRdb to the multiplex PCR reads, yields one record per CDR3 protein. The sample carries 190,000 or so distinct CDR3 sequences, less than 65% recorded once. Unsorted whole blood served as the source of blood RNA, and germline DNA was extracted as well. Sequences were obtained from peripheral blood. The receptors here all came from a woman between 55 and 75 years old with primary liver carcinoma and hepatitis B virus infection.

CDR3 nucleotide sequence: TGCGCCAGCAGTCTGGGGACAGGGGGCGCGGGCAATCAGCCCCAGCATTTT. Translation gives CASSLGTGGAGNQPQHF. The genes are TRBV23-1 and TRBJ1-5; 12 nucleotides match TRBD1. TRBV23-1 belongs to the ORF category, with a function that is uncertain. The CDR3 is 17 residues long. V lost 4 bases, J lost 2 bases, and 6 bases stayed unmatched.

This clonotype was recorded only once. The junction departs from germline at one end; a sequencing error may be responsible. V is TRBV11-3 and J is TRBJ2-7; no definite D call. The CDR3 loop spans 11 amino acids. From germline, CDR1 is SGHNT and CDR2 YENEEA. CDR3 loop: CPSIYGYEQYF. The CDR3, as DNA: TGCCCCAGCATCTATGGATACGAGCAGTACTTC.

With regard to this clonotype: The conserved closing phenylalanine or tryptophan is absent in this CDR3, likely reflecting a read error. The genes are TRBV6-5 and TRBJ1-6, with unresolved D. The CDR3 extends over 17 amino acids. Germline CDR1 MNHEY, CDR2 SVGAGI. Trimming took 7 bases from V and 12 from J, leaving 28 bases between them. CDR3 loop: CASNQSVGVGDNRPLHL. DNA of the CDR3: TGTGCCAGCAACCAGAGTGTGGGCGTTGGGGATAATCGACCCCTCCACCTT.

This clonotype has a count of ten or more. J is TRBJ1-5 and V is TRBV29-1; no clear D. V lost 2 bases and J 2 bases, leaving 7 bases between the germline ends. This CDR3 is 13 amino acids long. CDR1 and CDR2 (germline): SQVTM, ANQGSEA. The CDR3 sequence is CSVELDRNQPQHF. In DNA, the CDR3 is TGCAGCGTTGAATTGGACCGCAATCAGCCCCAGCATTTT.

For this clonotype: One end of the junction varies from germline; a read error may be responsible. V and J are TRBV11-2 and TRBJ2-3; D is ambiguous. The V gene's germline CDR1 is SGHAT and CDR2 FQNNGV. The CDR3 length is 13 residues. The CDR3 bases are TGTGCCGGCAGTCCCCTAGATGGAAATACGCAGTATTTT. The encoded protein is CAGSPLDGNTQYF.

Of note for this clonotype: One end of the junction is discordant with germline, which a read error may explain. J is TRBJ2-1 and V is TRBV11-2; 9 positions match TRBD2. CDR1 is SGHAT, CDR2 FQNNGV, per germline. This CDR3 has 14 amino acids. CDR3 loop: CASSLLAGYNVQLF. The CDR3 bases are TGTGCCAGCAGCCTCCTAGCGGGGTACAATGTGCAACTCTTC. The whole variable domain, remainder taken from reference TRBV11-2 and TRBJ2-1, is EAGVAQSPRYKIIEKRQSVAFWCNPISGHATLYWYQQILGQGPKLLIQFQNNGVVDDSQLPKDRFSAERLKGVDSTLKIQPAKLEDSAVYLCASSLLAGYNVQLFGPGTRLTVL.

Regarding this clonotype: The junction differs from germline at one of its ends, possibly a read error. This chain joins TRBV11-2 and TRBJ2-1, with 10 bases aligning to TRBD2. Germline loops: CDR1 SGHAT, CDR2 FQNNGV. The CDR3 spans 15 residues. The CDR3 protein is CASSLGTSGYNEQLF. In DNA form, the CDR3 reads TGTGCCAGCAGCTTAGGGACTAGCGGTTACAATGAACAGCTTTTC.

This clonotype was picked up a small number of times. The CDR3 DNA reads as TGTGCCAGCACACAAGGGGGGTTTCACACTGAAGCTTTCTTT. Protein: CASTQGGFHTEAFF. The V and J genes are TRBV28 and TRBJ1-1, with D possibly being TRBD1 (6 bases). CDR1 MDHEN and CDR2 SYDVKM come from the germline V gene. The CDR3 is 14 residues long. V was clipped by 7 bases and J by 3 bases, with 15 bases between them.

A note on this clonotype: This CDR3 fails to terminate in the conserved phenylalanine or tryptophan, so it likely reflects a read error. This chain uses TRBV6-5 with TRBJ2-4, with D maybe TRBD1 (5 bases). CDR1 is MNHEY and CDR2 is SVGAGI in the germline V gene. This CDR3 has 13 residues. V was shortened by 7 bases and J by 8 bases, with 15 bases between the two germline ends. The CDR3 loop reads CASNPPGWDIQYL. The CDR3 DNA sequence: TGTGCCAGCAATCCTCCAGGGTGGGACATTCAGTACCTC.

The V and J genes are TRBV28 and TRBJ1-4; D is unclear. From germline, CDR1 is MDHEN and CDR2 SYDVKM. CDR3 length: 11 residues. V was clipped by 2 bases and J by 7 bases, with 2 bases between them. CDR3 in DNA: TGTGCCAGCAGTTTAGGTGAAAAACTGTTTTTT. It yields the protein CASSLGEKLFF.

This clonotype was picked up a small number of times. This sequence joins TRBV28 and TRBJ2-1; D might be TRBD2 (6 bases). V lost 0 bases and J lost 12, with 21 bases in between. Per the germline V gene, CDR1 is MDHEN and CDR2 is SYDVKM. The CDR3 is 16 amino acids. The CDR3 reads CASSLWPGSDSLGQFF. The CDR3 bases are TGTGCCAGCAGTTTATGGCCCGGGAGCGATTCACTTGGGCAGTTCTTC.

With respect to this clonotype: One end of the junction fails to match germline, which may point to a read error. The CDR3 sequence is CASSPRTGLGSTTDTQYF. CDR3 in DNA: TGTGCTAGCAGCCCACGGACCGGGCTCGGCTCTACCACAGATACGCAGTATTTT. The V call is TRBV11-1, the J call TRBJ2-3; no clear D gene. Germline lookup yields CDR1 SGHAT and CDR2 FQDESV (reference sequence). The CDR3 is made up of 18 amino acids.

CDR3 nucleotide sequence: TGTGCCGGCAAAGATAGCCACCGTTTTGCAGATACGCAGTATTTT. It yields the protein CAGKDSHRFADTQYF. This chain uses TRBV2 with TRBJ2-3; D is undetermined. This CDR3 is built from 15 residues. Germline V gene data show CDR1 as SNHLY and CDR2 as FYNNEI. V gave up 11 bases and J gave up 4 bases, with 22 bases separating them.

This clonotype was counted ten times or more. The rearrangement links TRBV6-2 or TRBV6-3 to TRBJ1-2; TRBD1 aligns across 7 bases. The CDR3 is made up of 14 amino acids. V was pared by 4 bases and J by 4 bases, with 6 bases of the junction left unmatched. The germline gives CDR1 MNHEY, CDR2 SVGEGT. The CDR3 DNA reads as TGTGCCAGCAGTTCCCCAGGGGGTTCCTATGGCTACACCTTC. Encoded protein: CASSSPGGSYGYTF.

The chain carries TRBV11-2 and TRBJ2-1; the match to TRBD1 covers 11 bases. CDR3 length equals 18 residues. Germline assignment: CDR1 SGHAT and CDR2 FQNNGV. J gave up 0 bases and V 5 bases, and 9 bases lay outside the gene matches. The CDR3 nucleotides are TGTGCCAGCAGCGTTGGGACAGGGGGTCCCGGCTCCTACAATGAGCAGTTCTTC. Its protein is CASSVGTGGPGSYNEQFF.

The gene calls are TRBV7-8 and TRBJ2-1, with TRBD1 matching over 8 bases. The CDR3 spans 15 residues. V trimming: 1 base; J trimming: 6 bases; junction bases outside the gene matches: 5. Germline values: CDR1 SGHVS, CDR2 FQNEAQ. The CDR3 spells CASSLDQGAFNEQFF. The CDR3 nucleotides read TGTGCCAGCAGCTTAGACCAGGGGGCCTTCAATGAGCAGTTCTTC.

Worth noting for this clonotype: A much larger clonotype is one base distant, so this may be a read error. V and J are TRBV6-2 or TRBV6-3 and TRBJ2-3; 9 nucleotides align to TRBD2. Germline assignment: CDR1 MNHEY and CDR2 SVGEGT. J lost 4 bases, V lost 7 bases, and 12 bases had no gene match. The length of the CDR3 is 16 residues. The DNA for the CDR3 is TGTGCCAGCAATCCCCACCGCGGGAGGGCCCCAGATACGCAGTATTTT. This translates into CASNPHRGRAPDTQYF.

In the case of this clonotype: Since a much larger clone is just one base distant, this may be a read error. The chain joins TRBV4-1 to TRBJ2-3; the match to TRBD2 covers 8 bases. V shed 0 bases and J 0 bases; nucleotides not matched to a gene: 5. This CDR3 is built from 17 residues. Per the germline V gene, CDR1 is MGHRA and CDR2 is YSYEKL. DNA of the CDR3: TGCGCCAGCAGCCAAGAGGGTACTAGCGGTAGCACAGATACGCAGTATTTT. Residues: CASSQEGTSGSTDTQYF.

Of note for this clonotype: One end of the junction does not line up with germline, which may come from a read error. The CDR3 coding sequence is TGTGCCAGCAGTATCGACAGGGGCCCCTACGGGCAGTACTTC. Its protein is CASSIDRGPYGQYF. The V and J genes are TRBV7-8 and TRBJ2-7, with 8 bases lining up with TRBD1. The CDR3 totals 14 residues. Looked up from germline, CDR1 is SGHVS and CDR2 is FQNEAQ.